A selection of T cell receptor beta chains follows, all from one sample in a study of T cell responses to AZD1222 COVID-19 vaccine. Sequencing used immunoSEQ multiplex PCR; TCRdb keeps in-frame clones, though not all of them. The sample gives about 100,000 clones, 70% to 90% of which show up once; over 2% is in the top ten. Sample: peripheral blood, taken 28 days after the second AZD1222 dose. The origin of the receptors is an adult who received the AZD1222 COVID-19 vaccine. CDR3s include the opening cysteine and the closing phenylalanine or tryptophan. Each record gives: D gene, V gene, clone size, J gene, CDR3 protein, CDR3 DNA. D genes are given only for firm matches. Not every row has a clone size; where given, it reads once, few, many or a size class.

>.|TRBV14|.|TRBJ1-1
CASSQGNTEAFF
TGTGCCAGCAGCCAGGGAAACACTGAAGCTTTCTTT
>TRBD1|TRBV5-6|.|TRBJ2-1
CASSFSGGIYNEQFF
TGTGCCAGCAGCTTCTCAGGGGGAATTTACAATGAGCAGTTCTTC
>TRBD2|TRBV7-2|.|TRBJ2-1
CASGAMAGGSNEQFF
TGTGCCAGCGGCGCCATGGCGGGAGGCTCCAATGAGCAGTTCTTC
>.|TRBV6-5|.|TRBJ1-4
CASSQSRGLHEKLFF
TGTGCCAGCAGTCAAAGTAGGGGTTTGCATGAAAAACTGTTTTTT
>.|TRBV29-1|.|TRBJ1-3
CSVEHNGNTIYF
TGCAGCGTTGAGCATAATGGAAACACCATATATTTT
>.|TRBV30|few|TRBJ1-5
CAWTGQTNQPQHF
TGTGCCTGGACAGGACAGACTAATCAGCCCCAGCATTTT
>.|TRBV4-1|few|TRBJ1-2
CASSQRQGHGYGYTF
TGCGCCAGCAGCCAGAGGCAGGGGCACGGCTATGGCTACACCTTC
>.|TRBV18|once|TRBJ1-5
CASSGSGSSNQPQHF
TGTGCCAGCTCAGGGTCAGGGAGTAGCAATCAGCCCCAGCATTTT
>.|TRBV12-3/TRBV12-4|.|TRBJ2-7
CASRRSTGVEQYF
TGTGCCAGCCGGCGGAGCACCGGTGTCGAGCAGTACTTC
>TRBD1|TRBV15|.|TRBJ2-7
CATSKETGGFYEQYF
TGTGCCACCAGCAAGGAGACAGGGGGCTTCTACGAGCAGTACTTC
>.|TRBV29-1|.|TRBJ1-4
CSVGQINEKLFF
TGCAGCGTTGGGCAGATTAATGAAAAACTGTTTTTT
>.|TRBV2|.|TRBJ1-2
CASSEEGYTF
TGTGCCAGCAGTGAGGAGGGCTACACCTTC
>.|TRBV18|.|TRBJ2-7
CASSPNLYEQYF
TGTGCCAGCTCACCTAACCTTTACGAGCAGTACTTC
>.|TRBV28|.|TRBJ2-3
CASSPHPDTQYF
TGTGCCAGCAGTCCCCACCCAGATACGCAGTATTTT
>TRBD2|TRBV4-1|medium-sized|TRBJ2-7
CASSHSLAGGYEQYF
TGCGCCAGCAGCCACAGTCTAGCGGGAGGCTACGAGCAGTACTTC
>.|TRBV7-9|.|TRBJ1-4
CASSVGAGNANEKLFF
TGTGCCAGCAGCGTAGGGGCGGGGAACGCTAATGAAAAACTGTTTTTT
>.|TRBV5-1|once|TRBJ2-1
CASSLNRVNNEQFF
TGCGCCAGCAGCTTAAACAGAGTGAACAATGAGCAGTTCTTC
>.|TRBV11-3|.|TRBJ2-7
CASSFEVGIFYEQYF
TGTGCCAGCAGCTTTGAGGTAGGGATCTTCTACGAGCAGTACTTC
>TRBD2|TRBV10-3|.|TRBJ2-1
CAIHPGLGSDEQFF
TGTGCCATCCATCCGGGACTAGGATCCGATGAGCAGTTCTTC
>.|TRBV27|.|TRBJ1-1
CASSLSGWQLGNTEAFF
TGTGCCAGCAGTTTATCGGGTTGGCAGCTGGGGAACACTGAAGCTTTCTTT
>.|TRBV20-1|.|TRBJ2-7
CSAQGSYEQYF
TGCAGTGCGCAGGGATCCTACGAGCAGTACTTC
>TRBD1|TRBV24-1|.|TRBJ1-2
CATSGRDRVKGVFGYTF
TGTGCCACCAGTGGCCGGGACAGGGTTAAGGGGGTTTTTGGCTACACCTTC
>TRBD2|TRBV9|.|TRBJ2-1
CASSGTGTSVINEQFF
TGTGCCAGCAGCGGAACCGGGACTAGCGTAATCAATGAGCAGTTCTTC
>.|TRBV28|.|TRBJ1-1
CASQGFMNTEAFF
TGTGCCAGCCAGGGGTTCATGAACACTGAAGCTTTCTTT
>TRBD1|TRBV7-8|.|TRBJ1-1
CASSRGGMNTEAFF
TGTGCCAGCAGCCGAGGGGGCATGAACACTGAAGCTTTCTTT
>.|TRBV5-1|.|TRBJ2-2
CASSLDVAANTGELFF
TGCGCCAGCAGCTTGGACGTGGCGGCGAACACCGGGGAGCTGTTTTTT
>TRBD2|TRBV27|once|TRBJ2-7
CASSLGASGSYEQYF
TGTGCCAGCAGTTTGGGGGCTAGCGGGAGTTACGAGCAGTACTTC
>TRBD2|TRBV6-1|once|TRBJ2-3
CASSEERGSTDTQYF
TGTGCCAGCAGTGAAGAGCGGGGGAGCACAGATACGCAGTATTTT
>TRBD2|TRBV11-2|.|TRBJ2-2
CASSQGLLANTGELFF
TGTGCCAGCAGCCAGGGACTACTCGCGAACACCGGGGAGCTGTTTTTT
>.|TRBV28|.|TRBJ1-5
CASSFGIGSNQPQHF
TGTGCCAGCAGTTTTGGTATAGGTAGCAATCAGCCCCAGCATTTT
>TRBD2|TRBV7-9|.|TRBJ2-7
CASSSSGNRYEQYF
TGTGCCAGCAGCAGTAGCGGGAACCGCTACGAGCAGTACTTC
>.|TRBV3-1/TRBV3-2|.|TRBJ1-5
CASSQGYSQPQHF
TGTGCCAGCAGCCAAGGGTATTCCCAGCCCCAGCATTTT
>TRBD2|TRBV13|.|TRBJ2-7
CASSLQGLGHYEQYF
TGTGCCAGCAGCTTGCAGGGACTAGGGCACTACGAGCAGTACTTC
>.|TRBV7-9|.|TRBJ1-1
CASSLEGRGTEAFF
TGTGCCAGCAGCTTAGAGGGGAGGGGAACTGAAGCTTTCTTT
>TRBD1|TRBV2|.|TRBJ1-1
CASSESQGAVTEAFF
TGTGCCAGCAGTGAATCGCAGGGGGCGGTCACTGAAGCTTTCTTT
>.|TRBV5-1|few|TRBJ1-1
CASSLAPLGAGPAFF
TGCGCCAGCAGCTTGGCTCCCCTAGGGGCAGGACCCGCTTTCTTT
>TRBD2|TRBV19|.|TRBJ2-3
CASSTRLAGGPAHGTDTQYF
TGTGCCAGTAGTACCCGACTAGCGGGAGGACCGGCACACGGGACAGATACGCAGTATTTT
>.|TRBV11-2|.|TRBJ1-1
CASSLGWRYTEAFF
TGTGCCAGCAGCTTAGGATGGCGGTACACTGAAGCTTTCTTT
>TRBD2|TRBV5-1|.|TRBJ2-7
CASSSMTSGSHEQYF
TGCGCCAGCAGCTCGATGACTAGCGGGAGTCACGAGCAGTACTTC
>TRBD1|TRBV19|once|TRBJ1-5
CASSRQGAFNQPQHF
TGTGCCAGTAGTAGACAGGGGGCTTTCAATCAGCCCCAGCATTTT
>.|TRBV2|.|TRBJ2-7
CASTRTVSPPYEQYF
TGTGCCAGCACAAGAACAGTATCCCCCCCCTACGAGCAGTACTTC
>TRBD1|TRBV9|.|TRBJ1-5
CASSGDSHNQPQHF
TGTGCCAGCAGCGGGGACAGTCACAATCAGCCCCAGCATTTT
>.|TRBV3-1/TRBV3-2|.|TRBJ1-4
CASSLRRTAPNEKLFF
TGTGCCAGCAGCCTAAGGAGGACTGCACCTAATGAAAAACTGTTTTTT
>.|TRBV10-3|.|TRBJ1-3
CAISSPSGNTIYF
TGTGCCATCAGTAGTCCCTCTGGAAACACCATATATTTT
>.|TRBV28|.|TRBJ1-1
CASRGHYLVTEAFF
TGTGCCAGCAGAGGACACTATCTGGTGACTGAAGCTTTCTTT
>.|TRBV7-9|once|TRBJ1-3
CASGGQRNSGNTIYF
TGTGCCAGCGGAGGCCAGCGTAACTCTGGAAACACCATATATTTT
>.|TRBV4-1|medium-sized|TRBJ1-1
CASSQESLNTEAFF
TGCGCCAGCAGCCAAGAGTCACTTAACACTGAAGCTTTCTTT
>.|TRBV4-2|.|TRBJ1-3
CASSQGRESGNTIYF
TGTGCCAGCAGCCAAGGCCGAGAGTCTGGAAACACCATATATTTT